The subject of this entry is one T cell receptor (beta chain). The table lists this clonotype with a few counts. What this receptor recognizes is not known. Base qualities are missing; no much larger clone stands one base away. The method was UMI-ligation and nested PCR. The beta constant-region primer consisted of an equimolar mixture of two oligonucleotides that together covered TRBC1 and TRBC2. The ligated cDNA went through four rounds of PCR with nested alpha and beta constant-region primers together with the SP2 primer. T4 RNA ligase 1 ligated a single-stranded oligonucleotide carrying the SP2 primer and a 12-nucleotide UMI to the cDNA 3' end. The ligation reaction was incubated at 16°C for about 20-24 hours. PCR2 was usually performed as a SYBR Green qPCR and halted at a preset threshold so that over-amplification would not occur. Apart from the first purification, every purification step used Agencourt AMPure XP magnetic beads. Library quantification was done by Qubit, followed by a TapeStation check on which the main peak was expected at around 650 bp. Pooled libraries were sequenced on an Illumina MiSeq with v2 2x251 paired-end kits, typically giving about 0.95-2.2 million reads per sample. Each sample's library went into the pool at 4 nM, and about 4.5-7.5% PhiX was added to help with cluster recognition. Per the authors' processing: FASTQ reads processed by Demultiplexor were assigned V and J genes by Decombinator through tag matching that tolerated a single base-pair mismatch. Collapsinator used UMIs to correct both sequencing errors and frequency errors arising from PCR heterogeneity. CDR3Translator translated TCRs and extracted CDR3s from the conserved cysteine to the FGXG phenylalanine, flagging non-productive sequences. Gini, Shannon entropy and inverse Simpson indices were calculated on repertoires subsampled to equal numbers of UMI-defined TCRs. Clonotype abundance distributions were fitted to a power law by maximum likelihood within the linear range. When run on a single naive CD8 sample, MIGEC and the pipeline yielded similar UMI counts, similar unique TCR numbers and similar clonal distributions. A set of 7,322 CMV-associated CDR3 sequences, compiled from VDJdb and a published dataset, was used to search the repertoires. TCRdb took the public reads, trimmed them with fastp at Q25, ran MiXCR for clone calling and kept in-frame beta chains. Each CDR3 protein appears once, grouped with its most common genes and DNA. The V and J calls and clone size come from TCRdb's table, not from the authors' own analysis. The sample table records over 100,000 distinct CDR3 sequences; roughly 36% of these occur just once. Together, the top ten hold 0.9% of the sample.

The germline V gene provides CDR1 ENHRY and CDR2 SYGVKD. Ends trimmed: V by 6 bases, J by 8 bases; bases unmatched to a gene: 3. The CDR3 starts with the cysteine, ends with the phenylalanine, and has 14 residues. Only the CDR3 part of the read is kept: 42 bases, read in frame from the first base. The data were taken from a study of naive and memory T cell subsets (dated by TCRdb to about 2017). Regarding the complete study: The study applied an open-source, UMI-based TCR alpha and beta sequencing pipeline to sorted naive and memory peripheral blood T cell subsets. RNA was DNase-treated and reverse transcribed with TCR constant-region primers, mostly using SuperScript III. Complete agreement was observed between the functional CMV T cell responses and the IgG serology results. Overall results and qualifications from the work: No ground truth was available to validate the repertoire findings for the naive and memory subsets. RNA-based TCR counts may be affected by expression changes linked to T cell activation and differentiation. In both CD4 and CD8 cells, going from naive through CM, EM and EMRA, the Gini index went up while Shannon and inverse Simpson diversity went down. Following error correction, more than 95% of naive TCR sequences occurred only once, which made naive abundance distributions much steeper than those of memory subsets. Clonotypes were defined as single alpha or beta chain sequences, not paired alpha/beta receptors. TCR abundance followed a power law whose exponent differed between naive and memory subsets but was consistent across the three individuals.

From the second PCR step on, the TCR alpha and beta chain libraries were amplified in separate reactions. Donor CMV status was determined by IFNgamma production from CD4+ T cells after overnight stimulation of fresh PBMCs with CMV viral lysate. CD4 T cells were positively selected using Miltenyi beads, after which CD8 T cells were positively selected from the CD4-negative fraction. Cells were stained for CD3, CD4, CD8, CD45RA, CD27 and a live/dead dye and were sorted on a BD Aria II into four subsets based on CD45RA and CD27. Blood came from a few healthy volunteers, each fractionated into CD4 and CD8 T cells and then into four differentiation subsets. Around 110 ml of peripheral blood was taken from each donor, and PBMC were separated by density-gradient centrifugation on Ficoll-Paque PLUS. The sorted cells were lysed in RLT buffer, after which RNA was extracted using a Qiagen RNeasy kit and kept at -80 degrees C.

The sample consisted of central memory CD4+ T cells from blood. The cell subset or site label, read with the paper, signifies: central memory, CD45RA- CD27+. This receptor was obtained from a human donor in good health. The rearranged chain carries TRBV10-3 and TRBJ2-1; 14 nucleotides in the junction match TRBD2. The CDR3: CAIRGTSGSHEQFF. In nucleotide form, the sequence is TGTGCCATCAGGGGGACTAGCGGGAGCCATGAGCAGTTCTTC.